These T cell receptor beta chains were read from a single sample in a study of T cells in Graves' hyperthyroidism and ophthalmopathy. TCRdb reprocessed the multiplex PCR reads with MiXCR, giving one entry per CDR3 protein. The sample contains over 650,000 distinct CDR3 sequences, about 17% of which appear only once. Sequenced material: blood. All receptors come from a man between 18 and 35 years old with Graves' hyperthyroidism. The CDR3 runs from the conserved cysteine through the conserved F or W. Fields, in order: V gene, clone size, J gene, D gene, CDR3 protein, CDR3 DNA. The D gene is left open where the match is weak. Clone size is shown for a subset of rows, as once, few, many or a class of expanded clone.

v_gene: TRBV7-3; abundance: .; j_gene: TRBJ2-1; d_gene: .; CDR3aa: CASSQRRDNEQFF; CDR3nt: TGTGCCAGCAGTCAAAGACGGGACAATGAGCAGTTCTTC
v_gene: TRBV7-9; abundance: .; j_gene: TRBJ2-1; d_gene: TRBD1; CDR3aa: CASSISRGFLDEQFF; CDR3nt: TGTGCCAGCAGCATTAGCAGGGGGTTTTTGGATGAGCAGTTCTTC
v_gene: TRBV2; abundance: .; j_gene: TRBJ2-3; d_gene: .; CDR3aa: CASSFSWGAQVQYF; CDR3nt: TGTGCCAGCAGCTTCAGTTGGGGGGCGCAGGTGCAGTATTTT
v_gene: TRBV10-3; abundance: many; j_gene: TRBJ1-1; d_gene: .; CDR3aa: CAISESVRGNTEAFF; CDR3nt: TGTGCCATCAGTGAGTCGGTCAGGGGGAACACTGAAGCTTTCTTT
v_gene: TRBV2; abundance: .; j_gene: TRBJ2-5; d_gene: .; CDR3aa: CASSDVAAETQYF; CDR3nt: TGTGCCAGCAGTGACGTGGCAGCGGAGACCCAGTACTTC
v_gene: TRBV19; abundance: .; j_gene: TRBJ2-3; d_gene: TRBD1; CDR3aa: CASRDRGRTDTQYF; CDR3nt: TGTGCCAGTAGGGACAGGGGGCGCACAGATACGCAGTATTTT
v_gene: TRBV20-1; abundance: many; j_gene: TRBJ2-2; d_gene: .; CDR3aa: CSARDGVNGELFF; CDR3nt: TGCAGTGCTAGAGATGGGGTGAACGGGGAGCTGTTTTTT
v_gene: TRBV28; abundance: .; j_gene: TRBJ2-5; d_gene: .; CDR3aa: CASSFGDQETQYF; CDR3nt: TGTGCCAGCAGTTTTGGGGACCAAGAGACCCAGTACTTC
v_gene: TRBV9; abundance: many; j_gene: TRBJ1-1; d_gene: .; CDR3aa: CASSVAPEWRGTTEAFF; CDR3nt: TGTGCCAGCAGCGTAGCCCCCGAGTGGAGGGGGACCACTGAAGCTTTCTTT
v_gene: TRBV2; abundance: .; j_gene: TRBJ2-2; d_gene: .; CDR3aa: CASGEARGLNTGELFF; CDR3nt: TGTGCCAGCGGCGAGGCGCGGGGACTGAACACCGGGGAGCTGTTTTTT
v_gene: TRBV10-3; abundance: few; j_gene: TRBJ2-4; d_gene: TRBD1; CDR3aa: CAISESKDRGLNIQYF; CDR3nt: TGTGCCATCAGTGAGTCGAAGGACAGGGGTTTAAACATTCAGTACTTC
v_gene: TRBV5-5; abundance: few; j_gene: TRBJ2-7; d_gene: .; CDR3aa: CASSWINYEQYF; CDR3nt: TGTGCCAGCAGCTGGATTAACTACGAGCAGTACTTC
v_gene: TRBV3-1; abundance: few; j_gene: TRBJ2-7; d_gene: TRBD1; CDR3aa: CASSVFGTGSSYEQYF; CDR3nt: TGTGCCAGCAGCGTATTTGGGACAGGGAGCTCCTACGAGCAGTACTTC
v_gene: TRBV11-1; abundance: .; j_gene: TRBJ1-2; d_gene: .; CDR3aa: CASSPRETEGYTF; CDR3nt: TGTGCCAGCAGCCCGCGAGAGACGGAAGGCTACACCTTC
v_gene: TRBV4-1; abundance: few; j_gene: TRBJ2-7; d_gene: TRBD2; CDR3aa: CASSRKRGFHEQYF; CDR3nt: TGCGCCAGCAGCCGAAAGCGGGGGTTCCACGAGCAGTACTTC
v_gene: TRBV30; abundance: many; j_gene: TRBJ1-2; d_gene: .; CDR3aa: CAWGVAGRGYTF; CDR3nt: TGTGCCTGGGGAGTGGCAGGGCGCGGCTACACCTTC
v_gene: TRBV9; abundance: .; j_gene: TRBJ1-2; d_gene: TRBD1; CDR3aa: CASSAQGGTVNGYTF; CDR3nt: TGTGCCAGCAGCGCCCAAGGTGGGACAGTCAATGGCTACACCTTC
v_gene: TRBV28; abundance: many; j_gene: TRBJ2-7; d_gene: .; CDR3aa: CASSRGGRLYEQYF; CDR3nt: TGTGCCAGCAGTCGAGGGGGACGGCTCTACGAGCAGTACTTC
v_gene: TRBV12-3/TRBV12-4; abundance: many; j_gene: TRBJ2-6; d_gene: .; CDR3aa: CASSFSSGANVLTF; CDR3nt: TGTGCCAGCAGTTTCTCTTCTGGGGCCAACGTCCTGACTTTC
v_gene: TRBV28; abundance: many; j_gene: TRBJ1-1; d_gene: .; CDR3aa: CASSLSWATEAFF; CDR3nt: TGTGCCAGCAGTCTCTCGTGGGCCACTGAAGCTTTCTTT
v_gene: TRBV4-1; abundance: .; j_gene: TRBJ2-5; d_gene: .; CDR3aa: CASSQGGSRRETQYF; CDR3nt: TGCGCCAGCAGCCAAGGTGGTAGCCGTCGAGAGACCCAGTACTTC
v_gene: TRBV2; abundance: many; j_gene: TRBJ1-2; d_gene: .; CDR3aa: CASRLDPEETYGYTF; CDR3nt: TGTGCCAGCAGACTGGACCCGGAGGAAACCTATGGCTACACCTTC
v_gene: TRBV7-9; abundance: many; j_gene: TRBJ1-2; d_gene: TRBD1; CDR3aa: CASSTGVYGYTF; CDR3nt: TGTGCCAGCAGCACAGGGGTATATGGCTACACCTTC
v_gene: TRBV20-1; abundance: many; j_gene: TRBJ2-3; d_gene: .; CDR3aa: CSAPRGQGTDTQYF; CDR3nt: TGCAGTGCCCCCCGGGGGCAGGGCACAGATACGCAGTATTTT
v_gene: TRBV24-1; abundance: .; j_gene: TRBJ1-2; d_gene: TRBD1; CDR3aa: CATSDPTGIYGYTF; CDR3nt: TGTGCCACCAGTGACCCGACAGGGATCTATGGCTACACCTTC
v_gene: TRBV6-2/TRBV6-3; abundance: .; j_gene: TRBJ1-1; d_gene: TRBD1; CDR3aa: CASSYSRTGNTEAFF; CDR3nt: TGTGCCAGCAGTTACTCTAGGACAGGAAACACTGAAGCTTTCTTT
v_gene: TRBV7-9; abundance: many; j_gene: TRBJ1-5; d_gene: .; CDR3aa: CASSLARGSGNQPQHF; CDR3nt: TGTGCCAGCAGCTTAGCGAGGGGGTCCGGCAATCAGCCCCAGCATTTT
v_gene: TRBV18; abundance: many; j_gene: TRBJ2-1; d_gene: TRBD2; CDR3aa: CASSPGTIYNEQFF; CDR3nt: TGTGCCAGCTCACCCGGGACTATCTACAATGAGCAGTTCTTC
v_gene: TRBV12-3/TRBV12-4; abundance: many; j_gene: TRBJ1-1; d_gene: .; CDR3aa: CASSLLGAKTEAFF; CDR3nt: TGTGCCAGCAGTTTACTGGGGGCGAAAACTGAAGCTTTCTTT
v_gene: TRBV20-1; abundance: few; j_gene: TRBJ2-1; d_gene: TRBD2; CDR3aa: CSARGLAGVEQFF; CDR3nt: TGCAGTGCTAGGGGACTAGCGGGAGTAGAGCAGTTCTTC
v_gene: TRBV12-3/TRBV12-4; abundance: few; j_gene: TRBJ1-2; d_gene: .; CDR3aa: CASSSNRANGYTF; CDR3nt: TGTGCCAGCAGTTCTAACAGGGCAAATGGCTACACCTTC
v_gene: TRBV11-1; abundance: many; j_gene: TRBJ2-3; d_gene: TRBD2; CDR3aa: CASSLRLAGGTDTQYF; CDR3nt: TGTGCCAGCAGCTTACGCCTAGCGGGAGGCACAGATACGCAGTATTTT
v_gene: TRBV4-2; abundance: .; j_gene: TRBJ1-4; d_gene: .; CDR3aa: CASSQQQGRANEKLFF; CDR3nt: TGTGCCAGCAGCCAACAACAGGGTCGGGCTAATGAAAAACTGTTTTTT
v_gene: TRBV7-2; abundance: .; j_gene: TRBJ2-3; d_gene: TRBD2; CDR3aa: CASSPPGTTTQYF; CDR3nt: TGTGCCAGCAGCCCCCCCGGGACTACCACGCAGTATTTT
v_gene: TRBV28; abundance: many; j_gene: TRBJ2-1; d_gene: TRBD2; CDR3aa: CASSLTQGLANYNEQFF; CDR3nt: TGTGCCAGCAGTTTAACCCAGGGACTAGCAAACTACAATGAGCAGTTCTTC
v_gene: TRBV5-1; abundance: .; j_gene: TRBJ1-1; d_gene: .; CDR3aa: CASSLAGGGGTEAFF; CDR3nt: TGCGCCAGCAGCTTGGCCGGGGGGGGTGGGACTGAAGCTTTCTTT
v_gene: TRBV15; abundance: .; j_gene: TRBJ2-3; d_gene: .; CDR3aa: CATSRDRSSDTQYF; CDR3nt: TGTGCCACCAGCAGAGATAGGAGCTCAGATACGCAGTATTTT
v_gene: TRBV20-1; abundance: .; j_gene: TRBJ2-1; d_gene: .; CDR3aa: CSAWSSGTWDEQFF; CDR3nt: TGCAGTGCCTGGAGTAGCGGAACCTGGGATGAGCAGTTCTTC
v_gene: TRBV28; abundance: few; j_gene: TRBJ2-7; d_gene: .; CDR3aa: CASSFRRVLPYEQYF; CDR3nt: TGTGCCAGCAGTTTTCGGCGGGTCCTCCCCTACGAGCAGTACTTC
v_gene: TRBV29-1; abundance: many; j_gene: TRBJ2-7; d_gene: .; CDR3aa: CSVGGAPDSYEQYF; CDR3nt: TGCAGCGTTGGAGGCGCGCCGGACTCCTACGAGCAGTACTTC
v_gene: TRBV20-1; abundance: .; j_gene: TRBJ2-5; d_gene: .; CDR3aa: CSARGSQETQYF; CDR3nt: TGCAGTGCTAGGGGCAGTCAAGAGACCCAGTACTTC
v_gene: TRBV7-2; abundance: many; j_gene: TRBJ2-7; d_gene: .; CDR3aa: CASSLGQGGRLREQYF; CDR3nt: TGTGCCAGCAGCTTAGGGCAGGGGGGCCGCCTACGCGAGCAGTACTTC
v_gene: TRBV9; abundance: many; j_gene: TRBJ2-1; d_gene: .; CDR3aa: CASSVGGASYNEQFF; CDR3nt: TGTGCCAGCAGCGTAGGGGGGGCATCCTACAATGAGCAGTTCTTC
v_gene: TRBV20-1; abundance: .; j_gene: TRBJ2-7; d_gene: TRBD2; CDR3aa: CSARGGLAGGFYEQYF; CDR3nt: TGCAGTGCTAGGGGGGGACTAGCGGGAGGCTTCTACGAGCAGTACTTC
v_gene: TRBV4-2; abundance: .; j_gene: TRBJ2-1; d_gene: TRBD2; CDR3aa: CASGRSGGDNEQFF; CDR3nt: TGTGCCAGCGGGAGATCCGGGGGGGACAATGAGCAGTTCTTC
v_gene: TRBV20-1; abundance: few; j_gene: TRBJ2-5; d_gene: .; CDR3aa: CSARGGGTGETQYF; CDR3nt: TGCAGTGCTAGAGGTGGCGGGACGGGCGAGACCCAGTACTTC
v_gene: TRBV6-2/TRBV6-3; abundance: few; j_gene: TRBJ1-3; d_gene: .; CDR3aa: CASSYGQISGNTIYF; CDR3nt: TGTGCCAGCAGTTACGGACAGATCTCTGGAAACACCATATATTTT
v_gene: TRBV6-1; abundance: few; j_gene: TRBJ1-3; d_gene: TRBD1; CDR3aa: CASSIDRASGNTIYF; CDR3nt: TGTGCCAGCAGCATAGACAGGGCCTCTGGAAACACCATATATTTT
v_gene: TRBV12-3/TRBV12-4; abundance: .; j_gene: TRBJ2-1; d_gene: TRBD2; CDR3aa: CASSSSGRVSGNEQFF; CDR3nt: TGTGCCAGCAGTTCTAGCGGGAGGGTGTCGGGCAATGAGCAGTTCTTC
v_gene: TRBV7-3; abundance: few; j_gene: TRBJ2-3; d_gene: .; CDR3aa: CASSRSLPGETDTQYF; CDR3nt: TGTGCCAGCAGCAGAAGTCTCCCGGGAGAAACAGATACGCAGTATTTT